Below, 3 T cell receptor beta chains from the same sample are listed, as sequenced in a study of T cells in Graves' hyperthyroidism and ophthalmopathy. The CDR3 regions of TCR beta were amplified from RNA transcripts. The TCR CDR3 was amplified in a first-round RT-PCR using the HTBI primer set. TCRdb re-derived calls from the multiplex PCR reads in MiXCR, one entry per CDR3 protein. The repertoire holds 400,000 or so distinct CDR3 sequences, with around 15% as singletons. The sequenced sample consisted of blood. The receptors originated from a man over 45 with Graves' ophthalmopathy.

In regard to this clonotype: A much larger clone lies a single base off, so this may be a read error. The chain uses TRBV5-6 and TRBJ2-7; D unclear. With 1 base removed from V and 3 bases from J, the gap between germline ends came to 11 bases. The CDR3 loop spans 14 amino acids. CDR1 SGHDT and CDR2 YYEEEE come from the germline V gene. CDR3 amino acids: CASSLLVNRYEQYF. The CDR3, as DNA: TGTGCCAGCAGCTTGTTGGTGAATCGCTACGAGCAGTACTTC.

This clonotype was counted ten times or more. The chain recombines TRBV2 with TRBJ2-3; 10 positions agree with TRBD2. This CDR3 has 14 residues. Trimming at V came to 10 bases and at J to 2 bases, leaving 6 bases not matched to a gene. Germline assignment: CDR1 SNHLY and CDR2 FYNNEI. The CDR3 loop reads CANGLADPTDTQYF. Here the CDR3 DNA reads TGTGCCAACGGACTAGCGGACCCCACAGATACGCAGTATTTT.

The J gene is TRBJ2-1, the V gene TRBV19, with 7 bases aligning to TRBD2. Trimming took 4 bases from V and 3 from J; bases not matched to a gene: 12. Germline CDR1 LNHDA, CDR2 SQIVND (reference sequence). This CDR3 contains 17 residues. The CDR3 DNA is TGTGCCAGTAGTAGACGACCGCTAGCGGAATTCTACAATGAGCAGTTCTTC. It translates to CASSRRPLAEFYNEQFF.